This TCR beta chain is drawn from a study of CD8+ T cells in alopecia areata. V was pared by 5 bases and J by 2 bases, with 4 bases of the junction left unmatched. The CDR3 loop spans 14 amino acids. CDR1 is MNHNS and CDR2 is SASEGT in the germline V gene. Isolated RNA was reverse transcribed into cDNA used as the sequencing template. This table comes from immunoSEQ multiplex PCR, and its TCRdb copy is limited to in-frame clones, with some not included. Of about 150,000 clones listed, roughly 44% were seen once; the top ten hold more than 6.5%. Both peripheral blood and punch biopsies of lesional scalp skin were obtained from patients who had alopecia areata. From PBMCs, CD4+ and CD8+ T cells were sorted.

The sample consisted of CD4+ T cells sorted from blood. The sequence came from a human donor with alopecia areata. This sequence joins TRBV6-1 and TRBJ2-7; TRBD1 matches 9 bases. CDR3 in DNA: TGTGCCAGCAGTCCAGACAGGGGGACCTACGAGCAGTACTTC. Its translation: CASSPDRGTYEQYF.